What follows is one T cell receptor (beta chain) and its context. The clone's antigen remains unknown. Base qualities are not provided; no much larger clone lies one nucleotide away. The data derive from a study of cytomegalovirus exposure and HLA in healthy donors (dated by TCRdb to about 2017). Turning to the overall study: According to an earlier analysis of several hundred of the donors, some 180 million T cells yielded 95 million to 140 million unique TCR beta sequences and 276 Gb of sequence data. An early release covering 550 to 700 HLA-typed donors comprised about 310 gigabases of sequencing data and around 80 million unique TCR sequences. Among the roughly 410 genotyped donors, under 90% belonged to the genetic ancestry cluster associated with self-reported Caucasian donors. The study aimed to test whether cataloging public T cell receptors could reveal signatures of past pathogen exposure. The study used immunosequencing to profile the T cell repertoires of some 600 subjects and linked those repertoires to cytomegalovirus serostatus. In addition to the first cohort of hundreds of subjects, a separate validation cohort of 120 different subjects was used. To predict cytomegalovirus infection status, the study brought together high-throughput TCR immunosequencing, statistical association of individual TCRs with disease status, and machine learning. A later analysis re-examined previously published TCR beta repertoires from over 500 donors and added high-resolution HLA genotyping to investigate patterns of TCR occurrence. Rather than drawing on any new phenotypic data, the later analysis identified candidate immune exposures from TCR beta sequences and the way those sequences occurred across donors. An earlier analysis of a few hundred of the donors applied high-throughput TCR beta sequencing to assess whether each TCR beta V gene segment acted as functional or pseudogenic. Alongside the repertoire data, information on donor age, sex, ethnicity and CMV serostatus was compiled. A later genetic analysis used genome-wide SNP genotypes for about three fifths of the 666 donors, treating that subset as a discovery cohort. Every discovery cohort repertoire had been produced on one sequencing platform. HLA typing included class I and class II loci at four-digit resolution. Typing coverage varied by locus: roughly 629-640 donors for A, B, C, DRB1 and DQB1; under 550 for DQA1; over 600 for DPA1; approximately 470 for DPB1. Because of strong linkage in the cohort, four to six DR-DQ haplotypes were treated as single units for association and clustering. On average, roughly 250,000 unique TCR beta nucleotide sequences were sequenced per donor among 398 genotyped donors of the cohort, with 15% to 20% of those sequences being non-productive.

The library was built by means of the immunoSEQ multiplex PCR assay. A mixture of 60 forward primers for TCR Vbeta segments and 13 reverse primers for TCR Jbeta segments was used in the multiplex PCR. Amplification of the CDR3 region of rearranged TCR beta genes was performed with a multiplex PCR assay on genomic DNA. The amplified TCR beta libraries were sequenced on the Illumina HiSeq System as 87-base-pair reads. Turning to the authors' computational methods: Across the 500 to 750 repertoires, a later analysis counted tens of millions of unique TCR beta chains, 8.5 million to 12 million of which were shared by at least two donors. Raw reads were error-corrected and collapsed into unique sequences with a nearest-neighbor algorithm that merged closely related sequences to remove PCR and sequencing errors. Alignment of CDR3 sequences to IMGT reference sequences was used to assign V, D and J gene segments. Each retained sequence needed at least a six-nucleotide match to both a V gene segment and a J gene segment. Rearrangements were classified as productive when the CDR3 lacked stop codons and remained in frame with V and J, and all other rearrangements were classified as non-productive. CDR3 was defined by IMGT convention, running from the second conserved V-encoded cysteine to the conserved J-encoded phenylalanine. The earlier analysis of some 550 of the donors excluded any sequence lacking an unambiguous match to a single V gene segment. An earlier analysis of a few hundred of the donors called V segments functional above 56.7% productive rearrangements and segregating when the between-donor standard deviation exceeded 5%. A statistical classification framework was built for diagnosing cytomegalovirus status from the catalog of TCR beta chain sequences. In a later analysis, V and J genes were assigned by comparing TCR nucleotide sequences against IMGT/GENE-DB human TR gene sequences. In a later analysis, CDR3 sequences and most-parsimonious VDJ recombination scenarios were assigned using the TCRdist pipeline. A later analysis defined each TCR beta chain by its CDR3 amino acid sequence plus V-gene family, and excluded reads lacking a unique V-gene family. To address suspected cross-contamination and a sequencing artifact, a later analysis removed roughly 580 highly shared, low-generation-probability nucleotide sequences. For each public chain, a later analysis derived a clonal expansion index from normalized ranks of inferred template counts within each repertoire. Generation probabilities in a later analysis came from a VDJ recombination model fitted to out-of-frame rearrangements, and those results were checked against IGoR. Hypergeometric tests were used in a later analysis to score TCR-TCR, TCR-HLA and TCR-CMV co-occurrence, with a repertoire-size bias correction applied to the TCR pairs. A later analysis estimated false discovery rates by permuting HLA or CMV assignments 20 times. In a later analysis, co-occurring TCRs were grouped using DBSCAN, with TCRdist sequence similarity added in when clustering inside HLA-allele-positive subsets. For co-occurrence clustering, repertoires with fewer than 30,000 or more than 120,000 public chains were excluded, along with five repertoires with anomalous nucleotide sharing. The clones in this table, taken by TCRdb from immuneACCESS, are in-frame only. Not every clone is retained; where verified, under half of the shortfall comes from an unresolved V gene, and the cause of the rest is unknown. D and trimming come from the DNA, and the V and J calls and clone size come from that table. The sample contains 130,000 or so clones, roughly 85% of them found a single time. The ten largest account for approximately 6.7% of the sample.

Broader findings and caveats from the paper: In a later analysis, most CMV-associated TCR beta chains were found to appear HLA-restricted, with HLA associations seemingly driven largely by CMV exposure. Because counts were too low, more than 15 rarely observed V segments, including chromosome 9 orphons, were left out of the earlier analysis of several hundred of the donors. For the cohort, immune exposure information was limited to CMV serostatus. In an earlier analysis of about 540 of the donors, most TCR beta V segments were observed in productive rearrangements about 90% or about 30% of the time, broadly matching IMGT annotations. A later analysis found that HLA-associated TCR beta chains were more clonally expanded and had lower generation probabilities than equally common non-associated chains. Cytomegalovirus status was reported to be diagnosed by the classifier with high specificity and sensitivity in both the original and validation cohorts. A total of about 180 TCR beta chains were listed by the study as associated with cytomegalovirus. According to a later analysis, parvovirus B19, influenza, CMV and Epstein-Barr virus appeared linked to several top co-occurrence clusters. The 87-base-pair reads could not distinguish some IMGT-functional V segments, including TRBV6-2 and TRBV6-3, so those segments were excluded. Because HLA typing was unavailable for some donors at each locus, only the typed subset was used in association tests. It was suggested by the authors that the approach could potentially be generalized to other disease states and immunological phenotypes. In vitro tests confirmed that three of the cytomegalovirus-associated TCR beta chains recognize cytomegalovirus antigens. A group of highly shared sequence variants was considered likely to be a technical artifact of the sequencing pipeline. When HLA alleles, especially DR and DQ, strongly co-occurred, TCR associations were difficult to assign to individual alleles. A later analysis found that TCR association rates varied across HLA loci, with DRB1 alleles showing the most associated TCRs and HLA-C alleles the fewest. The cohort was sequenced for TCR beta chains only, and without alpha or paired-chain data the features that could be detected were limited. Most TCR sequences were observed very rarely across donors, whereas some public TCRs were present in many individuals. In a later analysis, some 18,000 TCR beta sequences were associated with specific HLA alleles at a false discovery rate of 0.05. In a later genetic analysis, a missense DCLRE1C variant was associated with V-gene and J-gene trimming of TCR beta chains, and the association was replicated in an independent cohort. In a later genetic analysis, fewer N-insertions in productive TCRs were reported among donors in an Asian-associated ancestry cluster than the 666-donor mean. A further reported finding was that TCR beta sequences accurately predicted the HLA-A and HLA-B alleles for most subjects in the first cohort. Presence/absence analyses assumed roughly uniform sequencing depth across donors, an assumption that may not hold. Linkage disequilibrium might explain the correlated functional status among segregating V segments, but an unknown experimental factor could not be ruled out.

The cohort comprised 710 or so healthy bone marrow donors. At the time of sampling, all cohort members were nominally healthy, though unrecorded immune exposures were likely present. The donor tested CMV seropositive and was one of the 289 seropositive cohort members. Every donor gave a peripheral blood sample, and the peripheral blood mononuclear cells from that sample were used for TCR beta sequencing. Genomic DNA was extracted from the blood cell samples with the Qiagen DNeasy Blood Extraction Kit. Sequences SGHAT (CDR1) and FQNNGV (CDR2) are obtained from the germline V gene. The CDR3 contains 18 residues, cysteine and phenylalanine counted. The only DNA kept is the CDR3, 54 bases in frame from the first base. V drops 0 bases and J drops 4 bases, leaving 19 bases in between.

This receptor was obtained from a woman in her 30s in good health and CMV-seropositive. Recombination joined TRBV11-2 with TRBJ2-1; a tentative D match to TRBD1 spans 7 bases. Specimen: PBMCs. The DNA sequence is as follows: TGTGCCAGCAGCTTAGATGGGGTCCGACAGGGACTTTACAATGAGCAGTTCTTC. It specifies CASSLDGVRQGLYNEQFF.